This T cell receptor (beta chain) originates from a study of OX40 agonist ivuxolimab in advanced cancers. Overall study findings and caveats: A proportion of nonresponders additionally exhibited low normalized T-cell clonal expansion. At doses 0.1 to 3.0 mg/kg, CD4+ and CD8+ clones expanded.

TCRdb keeps only in-frame clones here, not all; method: immunoSEQ multiplex PCR. In the table there are tens of thousands of clones, roughly 83% of which are singletons. Note on this clone: The antigen is undetermined.

The CDR3 length is 15 residues. The germline V gene has CDR1 SGHNT and CDR2 YYREEE (reference sequence). The V end was cut by 0 bases, the J end by 5 bases, with 15 bases between. Anyone with autoimmune disease history or systemic immunosuppression was excluded. The chain recombines TRBV5-4 with TRBJ2-7, with D possibly TRBD2 on 5 matching bases. The starting material was CD4+ or CD8+ T cells sorted from blood, obtained in a trial of the OX40 agonist ivuxolimab. This clonotype was sampled from an adult with an advanced solid tumor such as melanoma, head and neck, liver or kidney cancer. Here the CDR3 reads CASSLGRGNVDEQYF. CDR3 coding DNA: TGTGCCAGCAGCTTGGGTAGAGGGAACGTTGACGAGCAGTACTTC.